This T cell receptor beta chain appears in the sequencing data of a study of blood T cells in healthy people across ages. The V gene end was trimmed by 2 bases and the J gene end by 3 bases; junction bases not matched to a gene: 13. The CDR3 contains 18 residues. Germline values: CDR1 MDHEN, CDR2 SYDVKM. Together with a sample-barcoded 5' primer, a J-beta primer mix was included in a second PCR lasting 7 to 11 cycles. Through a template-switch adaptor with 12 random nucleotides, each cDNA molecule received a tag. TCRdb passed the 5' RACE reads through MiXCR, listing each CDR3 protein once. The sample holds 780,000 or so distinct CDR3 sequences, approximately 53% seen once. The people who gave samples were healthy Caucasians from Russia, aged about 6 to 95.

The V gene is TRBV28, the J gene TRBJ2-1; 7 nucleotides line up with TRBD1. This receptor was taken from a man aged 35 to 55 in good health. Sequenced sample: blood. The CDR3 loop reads CASSLPNPQQGFYNEQFF. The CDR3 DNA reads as TGTGCCAGCAGTTTACCCAACCCACAACAGGGGTTCTACAATGAGCAGTTCTTC.